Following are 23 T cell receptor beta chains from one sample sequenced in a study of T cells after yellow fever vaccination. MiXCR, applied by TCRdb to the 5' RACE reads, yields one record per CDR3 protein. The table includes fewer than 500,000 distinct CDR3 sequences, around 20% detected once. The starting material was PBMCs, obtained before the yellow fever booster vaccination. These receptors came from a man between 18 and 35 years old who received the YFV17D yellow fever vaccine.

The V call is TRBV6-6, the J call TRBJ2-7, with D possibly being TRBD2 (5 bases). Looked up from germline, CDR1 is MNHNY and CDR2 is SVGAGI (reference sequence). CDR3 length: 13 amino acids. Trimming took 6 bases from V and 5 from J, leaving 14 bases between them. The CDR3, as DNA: TGTGCCAGCAGGGCACAGCGGAACCACGAGCAGTACGTC. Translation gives CASRAQRNHEQYV.

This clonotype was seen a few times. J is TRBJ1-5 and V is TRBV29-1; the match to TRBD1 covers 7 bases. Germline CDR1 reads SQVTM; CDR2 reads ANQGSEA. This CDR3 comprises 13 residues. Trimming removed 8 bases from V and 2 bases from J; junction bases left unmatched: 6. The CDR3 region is CSFSRGRNQPQHF. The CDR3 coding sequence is TGCAGCTTTTCGAGGGGGCGCAATCAGCCCCAGCATTTT.

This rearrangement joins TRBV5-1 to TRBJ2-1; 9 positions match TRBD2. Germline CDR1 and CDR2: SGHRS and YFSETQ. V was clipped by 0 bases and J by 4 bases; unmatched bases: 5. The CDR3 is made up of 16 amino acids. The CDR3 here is CASSLEASGAYNEQFF. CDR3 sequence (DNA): TGCGCCAGCAGCTTGGAAGCTAGCGGGGCTTACAATGAGCAGTTCTTC.

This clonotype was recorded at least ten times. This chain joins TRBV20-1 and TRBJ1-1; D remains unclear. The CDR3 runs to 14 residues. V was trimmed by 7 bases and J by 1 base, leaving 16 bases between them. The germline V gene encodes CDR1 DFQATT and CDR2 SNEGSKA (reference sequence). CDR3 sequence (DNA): TGCAGTGTCCTAAGTGCGGGTACGAACACTGAAGCTTTCTTT. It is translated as CSVLSAGTNTEAFF.

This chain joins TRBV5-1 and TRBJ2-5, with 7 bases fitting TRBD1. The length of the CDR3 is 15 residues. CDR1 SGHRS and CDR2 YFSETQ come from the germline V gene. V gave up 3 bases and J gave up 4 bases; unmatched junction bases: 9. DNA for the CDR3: TGCGCCAGCAGCTCCTACAGGGGTACCGTAGAGACCCAGTACTTC. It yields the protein CASSSYRGTVETQYF.

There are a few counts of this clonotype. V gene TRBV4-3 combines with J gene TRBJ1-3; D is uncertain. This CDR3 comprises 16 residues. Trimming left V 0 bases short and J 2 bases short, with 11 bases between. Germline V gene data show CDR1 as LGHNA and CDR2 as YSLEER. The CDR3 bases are TGCGCCAGCAGCCAAGAGATGGTGATTCCTGGAAACACCATATATTTT. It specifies CASSQEMVIPGNTIYF.

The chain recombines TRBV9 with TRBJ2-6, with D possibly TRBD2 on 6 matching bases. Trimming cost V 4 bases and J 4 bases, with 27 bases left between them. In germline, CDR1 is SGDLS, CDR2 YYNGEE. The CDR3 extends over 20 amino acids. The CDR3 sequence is CASSPLPRGTALSGANVLTF. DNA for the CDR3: TGTGCCAGCAGCCCCCTCCCACGCGGGACCGCGCTCTCCGGGGCCAACGTCCTGACTTTC.

CDR3 loop: CASSSPGLVAETQYF. CDR3 coding DNA: TGTGCCAGCAGTTCACCGGGACTAGTGGCCGAGACCCAGTACTTC. The chain recombines TRBV6-6 with TRBJ2-5; 8 bases fit TRBD2. From germline, CDR1 is MNHNY and CDR2 SVGAGI (reference sequence). The trim removed 4 bases at V and 5 bases at J, leaving 9 bases unmatched. CDR3 length: 15 amino acids.

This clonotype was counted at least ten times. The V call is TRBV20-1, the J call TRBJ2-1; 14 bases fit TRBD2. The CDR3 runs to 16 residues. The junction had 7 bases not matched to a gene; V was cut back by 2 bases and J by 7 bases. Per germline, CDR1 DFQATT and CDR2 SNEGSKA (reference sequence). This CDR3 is CSARRLAGGPKNEQFF. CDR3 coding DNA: TGCAGTGCTAGACGACTAGCGGGGGGGCCAAAAAATGAGCAGTTCTTC.

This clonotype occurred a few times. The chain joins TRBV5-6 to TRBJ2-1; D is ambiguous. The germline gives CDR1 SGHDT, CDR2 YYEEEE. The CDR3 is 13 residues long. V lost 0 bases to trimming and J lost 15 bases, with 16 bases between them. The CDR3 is CASSLAFDLSWFF. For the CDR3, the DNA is TGTGCCAGCAGCTTGGCGTTCGACCTTAGTTGGTTCTTC.

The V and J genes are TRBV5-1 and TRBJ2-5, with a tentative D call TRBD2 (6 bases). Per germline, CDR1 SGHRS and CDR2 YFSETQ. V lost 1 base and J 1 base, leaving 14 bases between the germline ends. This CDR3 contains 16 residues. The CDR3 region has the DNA TGCGCCAGCAGCTTGCATCTGGGGGGAGGCCAAGAGACCCAGTACTTC. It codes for CASSLHLGGGQETQYF.

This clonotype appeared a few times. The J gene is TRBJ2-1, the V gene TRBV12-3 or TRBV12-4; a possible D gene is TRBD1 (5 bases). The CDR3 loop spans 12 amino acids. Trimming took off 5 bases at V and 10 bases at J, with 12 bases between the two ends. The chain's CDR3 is CASSQTDVEQFF. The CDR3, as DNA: TGTGCCAGCAGTCAGACAGACGTGGAGCAGTTCTTC.

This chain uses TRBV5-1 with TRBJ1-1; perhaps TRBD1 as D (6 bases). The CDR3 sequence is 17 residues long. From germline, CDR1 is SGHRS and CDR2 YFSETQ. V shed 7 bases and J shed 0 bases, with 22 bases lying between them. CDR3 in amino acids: CASQGSVGPTLNTEAFF. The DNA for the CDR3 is TGCGCCAGCCAGGGGTCGGTGGGGCCAACTCTGAACACTGAAGCTTTCTTT.

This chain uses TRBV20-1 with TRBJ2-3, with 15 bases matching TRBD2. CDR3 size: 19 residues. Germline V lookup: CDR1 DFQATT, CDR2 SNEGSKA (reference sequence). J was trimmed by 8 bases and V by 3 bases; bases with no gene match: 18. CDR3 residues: CSARNPGTSGGQPPGTQYF. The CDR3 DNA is TGCAGTGCTAGGAATCCGGGGACTAGCGGGGGGCAACCCCCCGGTACGCAGTATTTT.

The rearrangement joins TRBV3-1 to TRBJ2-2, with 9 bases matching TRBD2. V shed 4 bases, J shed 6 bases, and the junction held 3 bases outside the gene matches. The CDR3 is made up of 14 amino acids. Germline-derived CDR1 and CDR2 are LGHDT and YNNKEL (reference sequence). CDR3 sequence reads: CASSRTSAAGELFF. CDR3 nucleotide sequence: TGTGCCAGCAGCCGGACTAGCGCGGCCGGGGAGCTGTTTTTT.

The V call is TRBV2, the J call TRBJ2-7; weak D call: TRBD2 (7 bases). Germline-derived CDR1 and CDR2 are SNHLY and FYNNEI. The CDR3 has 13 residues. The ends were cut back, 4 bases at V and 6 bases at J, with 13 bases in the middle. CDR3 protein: CASSGWEGVEQYF. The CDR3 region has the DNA TGTGCCAGCAGTGGCTGGGAGGGGGTCGAGCAGTACTTC.

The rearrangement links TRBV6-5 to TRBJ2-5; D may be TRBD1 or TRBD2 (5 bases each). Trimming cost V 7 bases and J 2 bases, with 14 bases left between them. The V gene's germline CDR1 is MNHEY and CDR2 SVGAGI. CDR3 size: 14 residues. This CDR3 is CASNLGTAQETQYF. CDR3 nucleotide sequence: TGTGCCAGCAACCTAGGGACGGCGCAAGAGACCCAGTACTTC.

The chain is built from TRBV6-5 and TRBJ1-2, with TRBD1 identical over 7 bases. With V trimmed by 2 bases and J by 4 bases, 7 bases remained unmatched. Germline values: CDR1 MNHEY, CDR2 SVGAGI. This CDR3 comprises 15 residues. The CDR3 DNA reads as TGTGCCAGCAGTTACACAGGCCGGGACAGCTATGGCTACACCTTC. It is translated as CASSYTGRDSYGYTF.

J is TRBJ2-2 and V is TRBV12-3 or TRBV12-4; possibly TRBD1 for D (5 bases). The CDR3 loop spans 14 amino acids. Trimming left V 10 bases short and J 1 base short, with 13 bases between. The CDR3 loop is CATRPTGNTGELFF. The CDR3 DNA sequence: TGTGCCACTCGACCCACAGGGAACACCGGGGAGCTGTTTTTT.

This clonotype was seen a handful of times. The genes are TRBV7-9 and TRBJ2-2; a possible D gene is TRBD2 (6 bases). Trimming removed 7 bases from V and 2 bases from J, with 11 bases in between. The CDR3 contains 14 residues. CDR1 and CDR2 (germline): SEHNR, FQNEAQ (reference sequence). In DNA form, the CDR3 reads TGTGCCAGCAAATGGGGAGGTAACACCGGGGAGCTGTTTTTT. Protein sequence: CASKWGGNTGELFF.

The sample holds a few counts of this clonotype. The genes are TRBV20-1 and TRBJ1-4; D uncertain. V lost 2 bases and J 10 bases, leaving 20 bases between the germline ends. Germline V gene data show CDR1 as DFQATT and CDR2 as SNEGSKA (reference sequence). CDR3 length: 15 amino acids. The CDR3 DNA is TGCAGTGCTAGACCCCTGAGGGTCCCTGTAGGAAAACTGTTTTTT. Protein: CSARPLRVPVGKLFF.

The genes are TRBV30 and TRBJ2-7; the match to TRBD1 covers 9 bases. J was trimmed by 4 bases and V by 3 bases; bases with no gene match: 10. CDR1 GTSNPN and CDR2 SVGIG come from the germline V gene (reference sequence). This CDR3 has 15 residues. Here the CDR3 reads CAWRDSGTGPYEQYF. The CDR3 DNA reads TGTGCCTGGAGAGATTCCGGGACAGGGCCTTACGAGCAGTACTTC.

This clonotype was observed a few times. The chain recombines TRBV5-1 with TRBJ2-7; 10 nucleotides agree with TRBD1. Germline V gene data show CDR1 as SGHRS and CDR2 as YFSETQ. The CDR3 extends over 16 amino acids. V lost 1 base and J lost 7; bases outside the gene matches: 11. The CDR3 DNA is TGCGCCAGCAGCTTGCTCGACCAGGACAGGGGGTTTGAGCAGTACTTC. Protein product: CASSLLDQDRGFEQYF.